Following are 31 T cell receptor beta chains from one sample sequenced in a study of OX40 agonist ivuxolimab in advanced cancers. Sequencing used immunoSEQ multiplex PCR; TCRdb keeps in-frame clones, though not all of them. Among 60,000 or so clones, just under 90% were seen once, and the ten largest hold around 5.8%. Sequences were derived from CD4+ or CD8+ T cells sorted from blood, sampled in a trial of the OX40 agonist ivuxolimab. Receptors originate from an adult with an advanced solid tumor such as melanoma, head and neck, liver or kidney cancer.

The chain recombines TRBV5-5 with TRBJ1-3; possible D gene TRBD1, 5 bases. Trimming removed 0 bases at V and 1 base at J, with 11 bases between. Germline V gene sequence: CDR1 SGHKS, CDR2 YYEKEE (reference sequence). The CDR3 extends over 16 amino acids. In DNA, the CDR3 is TGTGCCAGCAGCTTGGGGCAGGGTTTTTCTGGAAACACCATATATTTT. Protein product: CASSLGQGFSGNTIYF.

The chain uses TRBV7-3 and TRBJ1-1; 8 bases fit TRBD1. V lost 5 bases, J lost 4 bases, and 6 bases stayed unmatched. This CDR3 comprises 14 residues. Germline-derived CDR1 and CDR2 are SGHTA and FQGTGA. CDR3 protein: CASSSGQGFTEAFF. CDR3 coding DNA: TGTGCCAGCAGCAGCGGACAGGGTTTCACTGAAGCTTTCTTT.

The chain links TRBV7-3 to TRBJ2-1; a weak D match, TRBD2 (5 bases). Germline V lookup: CDR1 SGHTA, CDR2 FQGTGA. With 5 bases removed from V and 4 bases from J, the gap between germline ends came to 15 bases. The CDR3 loop spans 15 amino acids. CDR3 coding DNA: TGTGCCAGCAGCCAAAATATAGCGATGTACAATGAGCAGTTCTTC. This encodes CASSQNIAMYNEQFF.

The genes are TRBV7-9 and TRBJ1-3; the D gene is possibly TRBD1 (5 bases). The germline V gene encodes CDR1 SEHNR and CDR2 FQNEAQ (reference sequence). V was pared by 3 bases and J by 0 bases, with 18 bases between. The CDR3 length is 18 residues. The CDR3 DNA reads TGTGCCAGCAGCTTGAGTGGCGGCAGGGCACACTCTGGAAACACCATATATTTT. Its protein is CASSLSGGRAHSGNTIYF.

The gene calls are TRBV27 and TRBJ1-2, with D possibly being TRBD1 (6 bases). V was cut by 6 bases and J by 3 bases, with 20 bases left in between. This CDR3 contains 16 residues. CDR1 and CDR2 from the germline V gene are MNHEY and SMNVEV (reference sequence). This CDR3 reads CASRVADLKGDYGYTF. CDR3 DNA sequence: TGTGCCAGCAGGGTAGCGGACCTCAAGGGGGACTATGGCTACACCTTC.

This clone has only one observation. The rearrangement links TRBV18 to TRBJ2-1; 7 bases agree with TRBD2. The germline gives CDR1 KGHSH, CDR2 LQKENI. This CDR3 contains 16 residues. V was clipped by 0 bases and J by 4 bases; unmatched bases: 6. The CDR3 nucleotides are TGTGCCAGCTCACCACCTTTAGCGGGCAATTACAATGAGCAGTTCTTC. This sequence encodes CASSPPLAGNYNEQFF.

V and J are TRBV7-2 and TRBJ2-1; TRBD2 matches 15 bases. Germline V gene data show CDR1 as SGHTA and CDR2 as FQGNSA. J gave up 5 bases and V 1 base, and 9 bases lay outside the gene matches. This CDR3 has 19 residues. The CDR3 DNA is TGTGCCAGCAGCTTAGGGGTTGGGACTAGCGGGAGGAGAAACAATGAGCAGTTCTTC. Residues: CASSLGVGTSGRRNNEQFF.

The rearrangement joins TRBV29-1 to TRBJ2-3; D is perhaps TRBD1 or TRBD2 (5 bases each). Germline values: CDR1 SQVTM, CDR2 ANQGSEA. V lost 7 bases and J lost 2, with 16 bases in between. This CDR3 is built from 14 residues. CDR3 nucleotides: TGCAGCGCCGGGGCCCGTGGGTACACAGATACGCAGTATTTT. This encodes CSAGARGYTDTQYF.

The V call is TRBV18, the J call TRBJ1-2; no reliable D call. V lost 2 bases and J lost 2, with 9 bases in between. This CDR3 contains 14 residues. Germline V CDR1 and CDR2: KGHSH, LQKENI. Here the CDR3 DNA reads TGTGCCAGCTCACCAACCCCGACAAACTATGGCTACACCTTC. Its protein product is CASSPTPTNYGYTF.

The CDR3 loop is CSVEVGWTQAFF. In nucleotides, the CDR3 is TGCAGCGTTGAAGTAGGTTGGACACAAGCTTTCTTT. This chain connects TRBV29-1 to TRBJ1-1; weak D call: TRBD1 (5 bases). Trimming left V 1 base short and J 9 bases short, with 12 bases between. CDR1 is SQVTM, CDR2 ANQGSEA, per germline. This CDR3 has 12 residues.

The rearrangement joins TRBV7-2 to TRBJ2-5; no reliable D call. The end of the DNA aligns better with TRBJ2-7, so the J call may be wrong. The CDR3 contains 14 residues. CDR1 and CDR2 from the germline V gene are SGHTA and FQGNSA. The CDR3, as DNA: TGTGCCAGCAGCTTACCCAAGAAGAGCTACGAGCAGTACTTC. This gives the protein CASSLPKKSYEQYF.

The chain employs TRBV10-3 and TRBJ2-1, with 14 bases identical to TRBD2. J was trimmed by 9 bases and V by 5 bases; bases with no gene match: 9. Germline CDR1 ENHRY, CDR2 SYGVKD. The CDR3 is 16 residues long. This CDR3 reads CAISWPGTSGSSEQFF. CDR3 bases: TGTGCCATCAGTTGGCCCGGGACTAGCGGGAGTAGTGAGCAGTTCTTC.

This clone showed up just once. The chain uses TRBV27 and TRBJ2-1, with no clear D. The CDR3 is 13 residues long. The ends were cut back, 6 bases at V and 3 bases at J, with 9 bases in the middle. CDR1 is MNHEY and CDR2 is SMNVEV in the germline V gene (reference sequence). The CDR3 sequence: CASRSMDYNEQFF. In DNA, the CDR3 is TGTGCCAGCAGAAGCATGGACTACAATGAGCAGTTCTTC.

A single count supports this clone. This chain joins TRBV4-1 and TRBJ2-1; 13 bases are shared with TRBD2. The trim removed 2 bases at V and 7 bases at J, leaving 5 bases unmatched. Germline-derived CDR1 and CDR2 are MGHRA and YSYEKL. CDR3 length equals 16 residues. In DNA, the CDR3 is TGCGCCAGCAGCCAAATAGGGACTAGCGGGAATAATGAGCAGTTCTTC. Protein product: CASSQIGTSGNNEQFF.

This rearrangement joins TRBV5-1 to TRBJ2-2; 8 bases map to TRBD1. Germline V gene sequence: CDR1 SGHRS, CDR2 YFSETQ. Trimming cost V 2 bases and J 6 bases; bases outside gene matches: 9. The CDR3 covers 16 residues. CDR3 DNA: TGCGCCAGCAGCTTATTGAAGACAGGGGACCCCGGGGAGCTGTTTTTT. Protein sequence: CASSLLKTGDPGELFF.

This clone was seen only a few times. CDR3 amino acids: CASSSGLRDYEQYF. In nucleotides, the CDR3 is TGTGCCAGCAGTTCGGGACTACGAGACTACGAGCAGTACTTC. V usage is TRBV6-5 and J usage is TRBJ2-7; 7 nucleotides align to TRBD2. The CDR3 length is 14 residues. Germline values: CDR1 MNHEY, CDR2 SVGAGI. V gave up 4 bases and J gave up 3 bases; unmatched junction bases: 6.

The rearrangement joins TRBV9 to TRBJ2-1; TRBD2 aligns across 15 bases. This CDR3 has 17 amino acids. Trimming removed 2 bases from V and 4 bases from J; junction bases left unmatched: 4. CDR1 is SGDLS, CDR2 YYNGEE, per germline. The DNA of the CDR3 is TGTGCCAGCAGCGTGGGGACTAGCGGGAGGACTTACAATGAGCAGTTCTTC. Its translation is CASSVGTSGRTYNEQFF.

This clone was found a few times. V and J are TRBV6-5 and TRBJ1-4, with D hard to call. The length of the CDR3 is 14 residues. Trimming shortened V by 6 bases and J by 0 bases, and 8 bases separated the two germline ends. Germline values: CDR1 MNHEY, CDR2 SVGAGI. The CDR3 sequence: CASRRTATNEKLFF. In nucleotides, the CDR3 is TGTGCCAGCAGACGGACTGCAACTAATGAAAAACTGTTTTTT.

The chain uses TRBV19 and TRBJ2-3, with TRBD1 matching over 10 bases. The CDR3 runs 16 residues. Looked up from germline, CDR1 is LNHDA and CDR2 is SQIVND (reference sequence). V was pared by 6 bases and J by 6 bases, with 12 bases of the junction left unmatched. The CDR3 is CASRDPGQGIFDTQYF. As DNA, the CDR3 is TGTGCCAGTAGAGATCCGGGACAGGGGATTTTCGATACGCAGTATTTT.

The rearrangement joins TRBV18 to TRBJ2-1; D may be TRBD2 (6 bases). Trimming removed 3 bases from V and 8 bases from J, with 11 bases in between. The CDR3 totals 13 residues. CDR1 is KGHSH and CDR2 is LQKENI in the germline V gene. The CDR3 reads CASSPPTGDEQFF. In DNA form, the CDR3 reads TGTGCCAGCTCACCGCCGACGGGGGATGAGCAGTTCTTC.

This sequence joins TRBV6-1 and TRBJ2-2, with a weak D call TRBD2 (5 bases). Germline V gene data show CDR1 as MNHNS and CDR2 as SASEGT. V was pared by 2 bases and J by 5 bases, with 12 bases between. This CDR3 has 15 amino acids. CDR3: CASSEPGRGTGELFF. CDR3 DNA sequence: TGTGCCAGCAGTGAACCTGGTCGGGGAACCGGGGAGCTGTTTTTT.

This chain connects TRBV9 to TRBJ2-5; the D gene is possibly TRBD1 (6 bases). The CDR3 runs to 13 residues. Per the germline V gene, CDR1 is SGDLS and CDR2 is YYNGEE. Trimming removed 0 bases at V and 4 bases at J, with 7 bases between. CDR3 sequence reads: CASSVGGGETQYF. The CDR3 DNA follows: TGTGCCAGCAGCGTAGGAGGGGGAGAGACCCAGTACTTC.

This clone was detected only a few times. The chain has TRBV6-1 and TRBJ1-5; D is possibly TRBD1 (6 bases). Trimming left V 5 bases short and J 6 bases short, with 11 bases between. The CDR3 loop spans 13 amino acids. In germline, CDR1 is MNHNS, CDR2 SASEGT. CDR3 region: CASSNRVLQPQHF. In nucleotides, the CDR3 is TGTGCCAGCAGTAACAGGGTTCTTCAGCCCCAGCATTTT.

This chain uses TRBV28 with TRBJ1-6; D might be TRBD1 (6 bases). CDR1 is MDHEN, CDR2 SYDVKM, per germline. This CDR3 has 16 residues. With 6 bases removed from V and 7 bases from J, the gap between germline ends came to 19 bases. DNA for the CDR3: TGTGCCAGCAGCTCAAACGGGGTTGGACAGAATTCACCCCTCCACTTT. Translating it yields CASSSNGVGQNSPLHF.

The rearrangement joins TRBV27 to TRBJ1-2, with D uncertain. Germline assignment: CDR1 MNHEY and CDR2 SMNVEV (reference sequence). The CDR3 totals 14 residues. V was shortened by 3 bases and J by 4 bases, with 12 bases between the two germline ends. The CDR3 loop is CASSFSGSRYGYTF. The DNA of the CDR3 is TGTGCCAGCAGTTTTTCCGGGTCTCGCTATGGCTACACCTTC.

V gene TRBV28 combines with J gene TRBJ1-6; D unclear. This CDR3 has 15 amino acids. The germline V gene encodes CDR1 MDHEN and CDR2 SYDVKM. Trimming pared 6 bases from V and 5 bases from J, leaving 14 bases between. CDR3 sequence (DNA): TGTGCCAGCAGCAGGAACCGGCCTAATAATTCACCCCTCCACTTT. It translates to CASSRNRPNNSPLHF.

V usage is TRBV6-5 and J usage is TRBJ1-1, with D maybe TRBD1 (6 bases). The CDR3 sequence is 15 residues long. Per the germline V gene, CDR1 is MNHEY and CDR2 is SVGAGI. V lost 1 base and J lost 4, with 13 bases in between. In DNA form, the CDR3 reads TGTGCCAGCAGTTACTGGGGGGCGTTGGGCACTGAAGCTTTCTTT. Translated, it gives CASSYWGALGTEAFF.

The chain joins TRBV12-5 to TRBJ2-5, with D hard to call. The germline V and J ends were trimmed by 1 base and 4 bases, with 4 bases remaining between them. This CDR3 is 12 amino acids long. CDR1 is LGHNT, CDR2 FRNRAP, per germline. The CDR3 reads CASGLDIETQYF. In DNA, the CDR3 is TGTGCTAGTGGTTTGGACATAGAGACCCAGTACTTC.

The rearrangement joins TRBV29-1 to TRBJ2-1; no clear D gene. The length of the CDR3 is 12 residues. The V gene's germline CDR1 is SQVTM and CDR2 ANQGSEA. In DNA, the CDR3 is TGCAGTTTCCGGTCCCGCTACAATGAGCAGTTCTTC. This gives the protein CSFRSRYNEQFF.

The genes are TRBV7-8 and TRBJ2-5; 12 bases match TRBD1. The germline CDR1 and CDR2 sequences are SGHVS and FQNEAQ. The V and J ends lost 5 bases and 4 bases, in that order; junction bases with no gene match: 5. The CDR3 consists of 15 residues. The CDR3 nucleotides read TGTGCCAGCAGCCCCCGGGACAGGGGGCCAGAGACCCAGTACTTC. Protein product: CASSPRDRGPETQYF.

The rearrangement uses TRBV19 and TRBJ2-1, with D uncertain. The germline V gene has CDR1 LNHDA and CDR2 SQIVND (reference sequence). V was trimmed by 4 bases and J by 0 bases, leaving 13 bases between them. The CDR3 sequence is 16 residues long. The CDR3 DNA sequence: TGTGCCAGTAGTAAAGATAGTCGGAGCTCCTACAATGAGCAGTTCTTC. This translates into CASSKDSRSSYNEQFF.